This T cell receptor beta chain comes out of a study of blood T cell repertoires in COVID-19. Overall study: Samples representing acute and convalescent COVID-19 were sourced from the United States, Italy and Spain. Nucleic acid was either cDNA or gDNA, and it came from T cells, B-cell-depleted T cells, or PBMCs.

The sample holds one count of this clone. Enrollment of patients from Seattle took place during active infection, with longitudinal follow-up. In the study's own analysis: Nucleated cell number was recorded as an estimate derived from reference gene primer amplification. Clones were sequenced by immunoSEQ multiplex PCR, and TCRdb holds only the in-frame ones, with some missing. V and J calls and clone size follow that table, whereas D and trimming were derived from the DNA. The sample consists of 200,000 to 250,000 clones, 83% of them appearing once. V was clipped by 6 bases and J by 0 bases; unmatched bases: 7. The CDR3 has 14 residues. Looked up from germline, CDR1 is GTSNPN and CDR2 is SVGIG (reference sequence).

The source material was peripheral blood. This chain joins TRBV30 and TRBJ1-2, with 7 bases fitting TRBD1. This sequence was found in a woman under 40 with COVID-19, enrolled during active disease. The CDR3 protein is CACQGGRTNYGYTF. Written as DNA, the CDR3 is TGTGCCTGTCAGGGGGGCAGGACTAACTATGGCTACACCTTC.